Listed below are T cell receptor beta chains from one sample, sequenced in a study of OX40 agonist ivuxolimab in advanced cancers. Assay used: immunoSEQ multiplex PCR; TCRdb lists only in-frame clones, some missing. The sample holds around 40,000 clones; 88% are singletons and the top ten take approximately 12%. Source: CD4+ or CD8+ T cells sorted from blood, taken in a trial of the OX40 agonist ivuxolimab. These receptors were collected from an adult with an advanced solid tumor such as melanoma, head and neck, liver or kidney cancer. Each CDR3 is given with its conserved first and last residue. The D gene is left open where the match is weak. Some rows have no size entry. The others give once, few or many, or a class for an expanded clone.

size,J,length,V,D,CDR3,DNA
NA,TRBJ2-1,16,TRBV7-7,TRBD2,CASSLSGGSSYNEQFF,TGTGCTAGCAGCTTATCTGGCGGGAGCTCCTACAATGAGCAGTTCTTC
NA,TRBJ1-4,13,TRBV25-1,NA,CASSDGENEKLFF,TGTGCCAGCAGTGATGGGGAAAATGAAAAACTGTTTTTT
NA,TRBJ2-1,14,TRBV30,NA,CACLRESSYNEQFF,TGTGCCTGTCTAAGGGAGTCCTCCTACAATGAGCAGTTCTTC
NA,TRBJ2-5,18,TRBV14,TRBD1,CASSQAPGTEDAGETQYF,TGTGCCAGCAGCCAAGCGCCCGGGACAGAAGACGCCGGGGAGACCCAGTACTTC
NA,TRBJ1-4,11,TRBV6-9,TRBD1,CASWDREKLFF,TGTGCCAGCTGGGACAGGGAAAAACTGTTTTTT
NA,TRBJ2-7,14,TRBV11-3,TRBD1,CASSLGQGADEQYF,TGTGCCAGCAGCTTAGGGCAGGGGGCCGACGAGCAGTACTTC
NA,TRBJ1-1,14,TRBV5-4,NA,CASSPRRMNTEAFF,TGTGCCAGCAGCCCGAGGAGGATGAACACTGAAGCTTTCTTT
NA,TRBJ1-2,13,TRBV19,TRBD1,CASRIQGAEGYTF,TGTGCCAGTAGGATACAGGGGGCGGAGGGCTACACCTTC
NA,TRBJ1-1,11,TRBV6-5,NA,CASFVGGEAFF,TGTGCCAGCTTCGTGGGCGGTGAAGCTTTCTTT
NA,TRBJ1-2,13,TRBV7-9,NA,CASSLDALYGYTF,TGTGCCAGCAGCTTAGATGCTCTCTATGGCTACACCTTC
NA,TRBJ1-1,13,TRBV27,NA,CASRLNGRVEAFF,TGTGCCAGCAGACTTAATGGGAGGGTTGAAGCTTTCTTT
few,TRBJ2-5,16,TRBV6-6,NA,CASSYAQGRGQETQYF,TGTGCCAGCAGTTACGCGCAGGGGAGGGGCCAAGAGACCCAGTACTTC
once,TRBJ1-5,12,TRBV6-1,NA,CASSLGYQPQHF,TGTGCCAGCTCTCTGGGGTATCAGCCCCAGCATTTT
NA,TRBJ1-5,15,TRBV5-6,NA,CASSLPGEGNQPQHF,TGTGCCAGCAGCCTCCCCGGGGAGGGAAATCAGCCCCAGCATTTT
NA,TRBJ2-7,15,TRBV7-6,TRBD1,CASSPGQGGGYEQYF,TGTGCCAGCAGCCCGGGACAGGGAGGAGGCTACGAGCAGTACTTC
NA,TRBJ2-7,15,TRBV30,NA,CAWRVGGGGIYEQYF,TGTGCCTGGCGGGTCGGGGGCGGGGGAATCTACGAGCAGTACTTC
NA,TRBJ1-5,16,TRBV5-5,TRBD1,CASSFSGDRGHKPQHF,TGTGCCAGCAGCTTTTCTGGGGACAGGGGCCATAAGCCCCAGCATTTT
NA,TRBJ2-1,13,TRBV29-1,NA,CSPSRLSYNEQFF,TGCAGCCCTAGTAGGTTGTCCTACAATGAGCAGTTCTTC
NA,TRBJ1-5,17,TRBV5-5,TRBD1,CASSSTGTGGFGQPQHF,TGTGCCAGCAGCTCAACCGGGACAGGGGGTTTTGGGCAGCCCCAGCATTTT
few,TRBJ2-3,16,TRBV7-8,NA,CASSLAYPGGTDTQYF,TGTGCCAGCAGCTTAGCGTACCCCGGCGGAACAGATACGCAGTATTTT
NA,TRBJ2-7,14,TRBV19,NA,CASSLAGSSYEQYF,TGTGCCAGTAGTCTGGCAGGAAGCTCCTACGAGCAGTACTTC
NA,TRBJ1-2,15,TRBV19,NA,CASSPGLGNFYGYTF,TGTGCCAGTAGTCCGGGACTCGGGAACTTCTATGGCTACACCTTC
NA,TRBJ1-1,14,TRBV19,TRBD1,CASKAIGTDTEAFF,TGTGCCAGTAAAGCCATTGGGACAGACACTGAAGCTTTCTTT
once,TRBJ1-1,12,TRBV28,NA,CASRPGNTEAFF,TGTGCCAGCCGCCCAGGGAACACTGAAGCTTTCTTT
NA,TRBJ2-7,12,TRBV5-1,NA,CASTEVGYEQYF,TGCGCCAGCACCGAGGTGGGGTACGAGCAGTACTTC